This T cell receptor beta chain was sequenced during a study of T cells in Graves' hyperthyroidism and ophthalmopathy. This CDR3 has 13 residues. V trimming: 4 bases; J trimming: 6 bases; junction bases outside the gene matches: 4. Germline V gene sequence: CDR1 SGHNT, CDR2 YYREEE (reference sequence). This clonotype occurred a few times. Amplification yielded TCR beta CDR3 regions, with RNA transcripts as the source. RT-PCR in the first round (using the HTBI primer set) targeted the TCR CDR3. TCRdb re-derived calls from the multiplex PCR reads in MiXCR, one entry per CDR3 protein. This table holds hundreds of thousands of distinct CDR3 sequences, around 13% found once.

Sequenced: blood. The source is a woman in her thirties with Graves' hyperthyroidism that later progressed to Graves' ophthalmopathy. This chain links TRBV5-4 with TRBJ1-2, with TRBD1 matching 9 bases. CDR3: CASSRGQGNGYTF. CDR3 in DNA: TGTGCCAGCAGCCGGGGACAGGGCAATGGCTACACCTTC.